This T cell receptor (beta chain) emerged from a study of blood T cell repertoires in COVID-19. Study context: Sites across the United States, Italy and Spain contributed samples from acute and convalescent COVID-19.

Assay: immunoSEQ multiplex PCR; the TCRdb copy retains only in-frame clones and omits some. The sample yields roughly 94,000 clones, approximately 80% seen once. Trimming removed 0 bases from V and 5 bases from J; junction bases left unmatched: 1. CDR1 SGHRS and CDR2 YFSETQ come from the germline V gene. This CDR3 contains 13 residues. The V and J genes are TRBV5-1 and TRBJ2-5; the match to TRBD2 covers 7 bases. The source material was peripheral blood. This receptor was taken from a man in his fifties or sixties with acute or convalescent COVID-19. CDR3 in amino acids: CASSLAGGETQYF. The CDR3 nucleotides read TGCGCCAGCAGCTTGGCCGGGGGGGAGACCCAGTACTTC.